The 13 T cell receptor beta chains given below trace back to one sample, sequenced in a study of breast tumors, draining lymph nodes, adjacent tissues. TCRdb reanalysed the multiplex PCR reads using MiXCR and keeps one entry per CDR3 protein. The sample includes about 300,000 distinct CDR3 sequences, 30% seen only once; the top ten take about 1.2%. Breast cancer patients provided tissue from their axillary draining lymph nodes. The material sequenced was axillary lymph node tissue. Receptors originate from a female donor with breast cancer. Some clones in this sample may be carry-over from other donors' samples.

This clonotype was picked up many times. This chain joins TRBV20-1 and TRBJ2-1; 8 bases align to TRBD2. The J segment lost 7 bases and the V segment lost 0 bases, leaving 11 bases of the junction unmatched. Germline loops: CDR1 DFQATT, CDR2 SNEGSKA (reference sequence). This CDR3 has 16 residues. The CDR3 DNA sequence: TGCAGTGCTAGAGATCCCCAGCGGGGGCTTTGGAATGAGCAGTTCTTC. Translation gives CSARDPQRGLWNEQFF.

This clonotype was detected many times. This CDR3 is CASSGTSESTDTQYF. The CDR3 region has the DNA TGTGCCAGCAGTGGTACTAGCGAATCCACAGATACGCAGTATTTT. This rearrangement joins TRBV2 to TRBJ2-3, with 7 bases fitting TRBD2. Unmatched junction bases numbered 6, after V lost 4 bases and J lost 2 bases. Germline V gene data show CDR1 as SNHLY and CDR2 as FYNNEI. The CDR3 extends over 15 amino acids. Combining the CDR3 with reference TRBV2 and TRBJ2-3 gives the whole variable domain EPEVTQTPSHQVTQMGQEVILRCVPISNHLYFYWYRQILGQKVEFLVSFYNNEISEKSEIFDDQFSVERPDGSNFTLKIRSTKLEDSAMYFCASSGTSESTDTQYFGPGTRLTVL.

The chain is built from TRBV3-1 and TRBJ2-5, with D possibly matching TRBD2 (7 bases). V lost 0 bases to trimming and J lost 5 bases, with 13 bases between them. The CDR3 covers 15 residues. CDR1 and CDR2 (germline): LGHDT, YNNKEL (reference sequence). CDR3 loop: CASSQDKGRGETQYF. CDR3 DNA: TGTGCCAGCAGCCAAGATAAGGGGAGGGGGGAGACCCAGTACTTC.

The chain links TRBV6-2 or TRBV6-3 to TRBJ2-1; 10 bases agree with TRBD2. The CDR3 covers 15 residues. J was trimmed by 5 bases and V by 7 bases; bases with no gene match: 8. Germline-derived CDR1 and CDR2 are MNHEY and SVGEGT. This CDR3 reads CASIRGLAVDNEQFF. CDR3 nucleotides: TGTGCCAGCATCAGAGGACTAGCGGTCGACAATGAGCAGTTCTTC.

This chain uses TRBV12-3 or TRBV12-4 with TRBJ2-1; a possible D gene is TRBD1 (6 bases). Trimming removed 0 bases at V and 7 bases at J, with 13 bases between. The CDR3 is made up of 15 amino acids. CDR3 coding DNA: TGTGCCAGCAGTTTAGCGCTTGCAGGGGAGAATGAGCAGTTCTTC. It specifies CASSLALAGENEQFF.

The chain couples TRBV6-2 or TRBV6-3 to TRBJ2-3, with 9 positions matching TRBD2. V dropped 4 bases and J dropped 11; count of bases not matched to a gene: 10. This CDR3 spans 14 amino acids. CDR1 is MNHEY, CDR2 SVGEGT, per germline. The CDR3 DNA reads as TGTGCCAGCAGTTCTAGCGGGGTGGTCAATGAGCAGTATTTT. Protein: CASSSSGVVNEQYF.

This clonotype came up many times. V and J are TRBV11-1 and TRBJ2-5, with 11 bases aligning to TRBD2. This CDR3 region has 20 residues. CDR1 and CDR2 (germline): SGHAT, FQDESV (reference sequence). Unmatched junction bases numbered 18, after V lost 3 bases and J lost 3 bases. CDR3 residues: CASSFPNRGWGLADEETQYF. The DNA of the CDR3 is TGTGCCAGCAGCTTCCCCAATCGCGGCTGGGGACTAGCGGACGAAGAGACCCAGTACTTC.

The rearrangement joins TRBV20-1 to TRBJ2-1, with D tentatively TRBD1 or TRBD2 (5 bases each). V shed 5 bases and J shed 4 bases, with 21 bases lying between them. The germline CDR1 and CDR2 sequences are DFQATT and SNEGSKA (reference sequence). This CDR3 spans 16 amino acids. Here the CDR3 DNA reads TGCAGTGCTGCAGAAACAGGTGCGCGGGCATACAATGAGCAGTTCTTC. It codes for CSAAETGARAYNEQFF.

This clonotype has a count of ten or more. The J gene is TRBJ2-2, the V gene TRBV19; TRBD2 is a possible D gene (5 bases). The V gene's germline CDR1 is LNHDA and CDR2 SQIVND (reference sequence). CDR3 length: 13 amino acids. Between the trimmed V and J ends, which lost 6 bases and 5 bases, there was a span of 10 bases. The CDR3 region has the DNA TGTGCCAGTAGGGAAACGGGAACCGGGGAGCTGTTTTTT. Protein sequence: CASRETGTGELFF.

This clonotype has just one count. The genes are TRBV5-1 and TRBJ2-3; TRBD2 is a possible D gene (6 bases). Trimming stripped 0 bases from V and 11 bases from J, with 16 bases between. Germline CDR1 and CDR2: SGHRS and YFSETQ. CDR3 length: 14 amino acids. Here the CDR3 DNA reads TGCGCCAGCAGCTTGGGCGGGAACTACAATGAGCAGTATTTT. This gives the protein CASSLGGNYNEQYF.

This clonotype was recorded a few times. This may be a read error: a much more frequent sequence differs by one nucleotide. The chain is built from TRBV20-1 and TRBJ2-5, with a possible D match to TRBD2 (6 bases). V lost 2 bases and J 11 bases, leaving 15 bases between the germline ends. This CDR3 comprises 12 residues. Germline-derived CDR1 and CDR2 are DFQATT and SNEGSKA (reference sequence). The CDR3: CSARQGGEEQYF. CDR3 DNA sequence: TGCAGTGCTAGACAGGGAGGTGAAGAGCAGTACTTC.

A note on this clonotype: The germline gene is not matched at one end of the junction; a read error may be the cause. The rearrangement joins TRBV20-1 to TRBJ2-7, with TRBD2 matching over 8 bases. CDR1 is DFQATT and CDR2 is SNEGSKA in the germline V gene (reference sequence). This CDR3 contains 15 residues. The CDR3 DNA reads TGCAGTGCTGGAGATCGGGGGGGAAACCCCTACGAGCAGTACTTC. Translation: CSAGDRGGNPYEQYF.

This clonotype came up many times. The chain is built from TRBV19 and TRBJ2-5, with D possibly being TRBD1 (6 bases). Germline V CDR1 and CDR2: LNHDA, SQIVND (reference sequence). V lost 6 bases to trimming and J lost 4 bases, with 15 bases between them. The CDR3 is 14 amino acids. CDR3 sequence (DNA): TGTGCCAGTAGACCTCTGGGGGCAGGAGAGACCCAGTACTTC. This encodes CASRPLGAGETQYF.